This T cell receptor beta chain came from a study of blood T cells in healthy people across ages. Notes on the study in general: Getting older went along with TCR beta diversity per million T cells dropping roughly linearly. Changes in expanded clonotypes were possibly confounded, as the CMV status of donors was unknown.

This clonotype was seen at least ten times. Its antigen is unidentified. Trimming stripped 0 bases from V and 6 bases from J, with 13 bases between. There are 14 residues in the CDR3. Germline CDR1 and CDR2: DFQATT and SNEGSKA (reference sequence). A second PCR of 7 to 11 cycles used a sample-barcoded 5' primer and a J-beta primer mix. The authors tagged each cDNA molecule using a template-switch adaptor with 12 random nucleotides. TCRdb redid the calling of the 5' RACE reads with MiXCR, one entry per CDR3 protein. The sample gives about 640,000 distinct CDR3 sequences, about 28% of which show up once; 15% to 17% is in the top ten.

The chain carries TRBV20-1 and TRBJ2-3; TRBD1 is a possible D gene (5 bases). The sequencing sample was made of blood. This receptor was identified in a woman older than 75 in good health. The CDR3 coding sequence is TGCAGTGCTAGAGACAGTCCAGGGCTGGATACGCAGTATTTT. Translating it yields CSARDSPGLDTQYF.